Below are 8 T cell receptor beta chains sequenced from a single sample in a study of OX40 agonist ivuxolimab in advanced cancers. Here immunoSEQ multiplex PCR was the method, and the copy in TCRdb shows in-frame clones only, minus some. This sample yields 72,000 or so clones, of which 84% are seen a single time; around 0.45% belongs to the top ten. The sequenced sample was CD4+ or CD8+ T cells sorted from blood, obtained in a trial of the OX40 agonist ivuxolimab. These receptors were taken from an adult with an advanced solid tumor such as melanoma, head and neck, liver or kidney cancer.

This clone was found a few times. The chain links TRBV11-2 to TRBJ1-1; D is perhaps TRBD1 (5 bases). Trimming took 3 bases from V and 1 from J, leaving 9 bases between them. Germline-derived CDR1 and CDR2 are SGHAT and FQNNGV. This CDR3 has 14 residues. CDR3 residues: CASSLGRGNTEAFF. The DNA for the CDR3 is TGTGCCAGCAGCTTGGGGCGGGGGAACACTGAAGCTTTCTTT.

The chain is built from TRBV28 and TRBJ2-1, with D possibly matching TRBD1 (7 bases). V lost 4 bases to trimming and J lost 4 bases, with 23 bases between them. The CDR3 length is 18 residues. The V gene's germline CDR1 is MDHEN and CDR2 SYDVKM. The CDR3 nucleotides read TGTGCCAGCAGTTCCCCCAGGGGGGTCACCGGGGTTTACAATGAGCAGTTCTTC. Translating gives CASSSPRGVTGVYNEQFF.

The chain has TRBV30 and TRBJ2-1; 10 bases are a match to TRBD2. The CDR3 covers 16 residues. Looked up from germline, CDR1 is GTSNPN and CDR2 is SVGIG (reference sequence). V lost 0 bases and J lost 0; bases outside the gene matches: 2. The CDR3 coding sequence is TGTGCCTGGAGTGTACGACTAGCGGGCTCCTACAATGAGCAGTTCTTC. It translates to CAWSVRLAGSYNEQFF. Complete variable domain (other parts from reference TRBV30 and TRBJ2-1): SQTIHQWPATLVQPVGSPLSLECTVEGTSNPNLYWYRQAAGRGLQLLFYSVGIGQISSEVPQNLSASRPQDRQFILSSKKLLLSDSGFYLCAWSVRLAGSYNEQFFGPGTRLTVL.

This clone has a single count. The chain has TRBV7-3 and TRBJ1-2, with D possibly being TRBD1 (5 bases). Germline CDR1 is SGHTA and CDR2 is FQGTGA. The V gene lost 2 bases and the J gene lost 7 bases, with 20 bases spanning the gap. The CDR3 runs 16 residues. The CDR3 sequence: CASSLLGPRGESGYTF. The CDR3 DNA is TGTGCCAGCAGCTTATTGGGACCGCGTGGGGAGAGTGGCTACACCTTC.

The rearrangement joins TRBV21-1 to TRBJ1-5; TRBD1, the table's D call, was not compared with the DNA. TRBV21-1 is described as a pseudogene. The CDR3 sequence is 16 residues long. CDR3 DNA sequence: TGTGCCAGCAGCAAATCTGCAGGGGGGACGGGTCAGCCCCAGCATTTT. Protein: CASSKSAGGTGQPQHF.

The CDR3 region has the DNA TGTGCCATCGGGAGCGATCTGGACGAGCAGTACTTC. Translated: CAIGSDLDEQYF. The gene calls are TRBV10-3 and TRBJ2-7; perhaps TRBD2 as D (5 bases). CDR1 is ENHRY and CDR2 is SYGVKD in the germline V gene. V was cut by 8 bases and J by 5 bases, with 13 bases left in between. The CDR3 consists of 12 residues.

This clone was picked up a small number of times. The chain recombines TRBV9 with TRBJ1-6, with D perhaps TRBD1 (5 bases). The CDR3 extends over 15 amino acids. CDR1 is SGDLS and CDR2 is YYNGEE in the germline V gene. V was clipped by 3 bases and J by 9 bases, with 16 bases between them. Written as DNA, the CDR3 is TGTGCCAGCAGCGCCCATGGGGGGTCGGGTTCACCCCTCCACTTT. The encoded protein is CASSAHGGSGSPLHF.

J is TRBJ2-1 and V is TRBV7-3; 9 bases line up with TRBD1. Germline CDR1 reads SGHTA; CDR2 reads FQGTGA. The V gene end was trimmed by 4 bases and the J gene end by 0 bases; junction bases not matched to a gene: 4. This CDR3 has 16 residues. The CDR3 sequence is CASSSGQGSSYNEQFF. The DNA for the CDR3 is TGTGCCAGCAGCTCCGGACAGGGGAGCTCCTACAATGAGCAGTTCTTC.